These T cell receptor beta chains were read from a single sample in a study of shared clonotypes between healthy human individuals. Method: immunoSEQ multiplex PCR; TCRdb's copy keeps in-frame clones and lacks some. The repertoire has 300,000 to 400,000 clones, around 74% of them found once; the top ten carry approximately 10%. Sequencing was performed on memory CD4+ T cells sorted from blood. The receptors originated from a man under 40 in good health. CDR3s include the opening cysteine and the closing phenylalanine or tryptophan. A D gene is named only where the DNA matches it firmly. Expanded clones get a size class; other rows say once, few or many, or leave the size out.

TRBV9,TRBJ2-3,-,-,CASSVGPGGTDTQYF,TGTGCCAGCAGCGTAGGTCCGGGGGGCACAGATACGCAGTATTTT
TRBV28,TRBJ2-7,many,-,CASSLMPASREQYF,TGTGCCAGCAGTTTAATGCCCGCATCGCGTGAGCAGTACTTC
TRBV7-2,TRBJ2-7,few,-,CASSLGGKIYEQYF,TGTGCCAGCAGCTTAGGCGGGAAAATCTACGAGCAGTACTTC
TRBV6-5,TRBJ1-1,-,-,CASSVTDRNTEAFF,TGTGCCAGCAGTGTGACAGACCGGAACACTGAAGCTTTCTTT
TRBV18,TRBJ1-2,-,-,CASSPRGYGYTF,TGTGCCAGCTCACCGAGGGGCTATGGCTACACCTTC
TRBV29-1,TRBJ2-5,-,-,CSVEGQKGETQYF,TGCAGCGTTGAAGGACAGAAGGGAGAGACCCAGTACTTC
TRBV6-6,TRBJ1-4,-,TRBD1,CASRVAGQANEKLFF,TGTGCCAGCAGGGTTGCGGGACAGGCAAATGAAAAACTGTTTTTT
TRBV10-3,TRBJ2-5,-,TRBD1,CAISESEDRQETQYF,TGTGCCATCAGTGAGTCTGAGGACAGGCAAGAGACCCAGTACTTC
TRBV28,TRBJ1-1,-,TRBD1,CASSFSTSTGGTEAFF,TGTGCCAGCAGTTTTTCAACGTCGACAGGGGGCACTGAAGCTTTCTTT
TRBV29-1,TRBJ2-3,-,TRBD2,CSVRLAGRTDTQYF,TGCAGCGTGCGACTAGCGGGGCGCACAGATACGCAGTATTTT
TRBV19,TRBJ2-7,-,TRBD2,CASSIDRLAGVYEQYF,TGTGCCAGTAGTATAGATCGCCTAGCGGGAGTCTACGAGCAGTACTTC
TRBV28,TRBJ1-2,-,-,CASSPPPVYGYTF,TGTGCCAGCAGTCCCCCACCTGTCTATGGCTACACCTTC
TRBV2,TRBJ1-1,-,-,CASSERGTGNTEAFF,TGTGCCAGCAGTGAAAGGGGGACGGGGAACACTGAAGCTTTCTTT
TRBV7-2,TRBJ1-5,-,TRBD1,CASSPRTGNQPQHF,TGTGCCAGCAGCCCTCGGACAGGAAATCAGCCCCAGCATTTT
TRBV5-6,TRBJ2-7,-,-,CASSLSGTASDEQYF,TGTGCCAGCAGCCTGTCGGGGACCGCCTCGGACGAGCAGTACTTC
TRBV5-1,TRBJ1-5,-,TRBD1,CASSPGTGSGGYSNQPQHF,TGCGCCAGCAGCCCGGGGACAGGGTCGGGAGGATATAGCAATCAGCCCCAGCATTTT
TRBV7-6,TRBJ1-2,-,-,CASSLATRDGTGSGYTF,TGTGCCAGCAGCTTAGCCACCCGGGACGGGACGGGGTCTGGCTACACCTTC
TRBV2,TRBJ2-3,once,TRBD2,CASRGNSGNWTDTQYF,TGTGCCAGCAGGGGAAATAGCGGGAATTGGACAGATACGCAGTATTTT
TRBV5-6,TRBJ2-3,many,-,CATATRVTDTQYF,TGTGCCACCGCGACTCGAGTCACAGATACGCAGTATTTT
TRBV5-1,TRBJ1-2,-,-,CASSPDRDRGYTF,TGCGCCAGCAGCCCTGACCGGGATCGAGGCTACACCTTC
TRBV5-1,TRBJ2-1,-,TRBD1,CAAGPGDSYNEQFF,TGCGCCGCCGGCCCCGGGGACAGCTACAATGAGCAGTTCTTC
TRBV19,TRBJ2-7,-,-,CASSRWNEQYF,TGTGCCAGTAGTCGATGGAACGAGCAGTACTTC
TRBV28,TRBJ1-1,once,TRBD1,CASSLTGGWRMNTEAFF,TGTGCCAGCAGTCTGACAGGGGGCTGGAGGATGAACACTGAAGCTTTCTTT
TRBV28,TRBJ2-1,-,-,CASSLGRELRFF,TGTGCCAGCAGTTTGGGTCGGGAGCTACGGTTCTTC
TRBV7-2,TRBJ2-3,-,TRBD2,CASSRGGRVGDTQYF,TGTGCCAGCAGCCGAGGCGGGAGGGTTGGTGATACGCAGTATTTT
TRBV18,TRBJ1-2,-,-,CASSLETDYGYTF,TGTGCCAGCTCACTCGAGACTGACTATGGCTACACCTTC
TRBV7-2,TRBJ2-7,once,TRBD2,CASSLDPAGGTYEQYF,TGTGCCAGCAGCTTAGACCCAGCGGGAGGCACCTACGAGCAGTACTTC
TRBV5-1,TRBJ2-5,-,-,CASSLMRQETQYF,TGCGCCAGCAGCTTGATGCGACAAGAGACCCAGTACTTC
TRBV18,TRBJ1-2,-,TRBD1,CASSPPNKDRGGYGYTF,TGTGCCAGCTCACCACCGAACAAGGACAGGGGAGGGTATGGCTACACCTTC
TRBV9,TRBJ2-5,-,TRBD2,CASSVASSSGMGAQETQYF,TGTGCCAGCAGCGTAGCAAGTAGTAGCGGGATGGGCGCCCAAGAGACCCAGTACTTC
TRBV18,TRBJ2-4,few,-,CASSPLDKNIQYF,TGTGCCAGCTCACCACTGGACAAAAACATTCAGTACTTC
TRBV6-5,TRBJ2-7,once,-,CASSWGSGGASYEQYF,TGTGCCAGCAGTTGGGGGTCGGGGGGCGCTTCCTACGAGCAGTACTTC
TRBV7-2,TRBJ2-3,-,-,CASSSTGTEGWGTQYF,TGTGCCAGCAGCTCCACCGGGACGGAGGGCTGGGGTACGCAGTATTTT
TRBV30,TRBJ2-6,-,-,CASKFSGANVLTF,TGTGCCTCTAAATTCTCTGGGGCCAACGTCCTGACTTTC
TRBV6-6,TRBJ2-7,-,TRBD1,CASRNRGRAYEQYF,TGTGCCAGCAGAAACAGGGGGCGAGCCTACGAGCAGTACTTC
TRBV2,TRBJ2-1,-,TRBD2,CASSEAHSGSFGEQFF,TGTGCCAGCAGTGAAGCGCATAGCGGGAGTTTTGGTGAGCAGTTCTTC
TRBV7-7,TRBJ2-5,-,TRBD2,CASSLAREKWETQYF,TGTGCCAGCAGCTTAGCGCGGGAGAAATGGGAGACCCAGTACTTC
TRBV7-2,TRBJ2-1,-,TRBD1,CASSLGTGNWPQFF,TGTGCCAGCAGCTTAGGGACAGGTAACTGGCCCCAGTTCTTC
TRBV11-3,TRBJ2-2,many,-,CASSLEGYGGELFF,TGTGCCAGCAGCTTAGAGGGATACGGCGGGGAGCTGTTTTTT
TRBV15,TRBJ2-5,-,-,CATRRGSKTQYF,TGTGCCACCAGACGGGGGTCGAAGACCCAGTACTTC
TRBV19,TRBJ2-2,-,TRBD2,CASSAGRPNTGELFF,TGTGCCAGTAGTGCCGGGAGGCCGAACACCGGGGAGCTGTTTTTT
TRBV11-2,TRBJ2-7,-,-,CASSLDRGSHEQYF,TGTGCCAGCAGCTTAGACCGGGGTTCTCACGAGCAGTACTTC
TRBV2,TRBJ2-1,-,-,CASSVQEQFF,TGTGCCAGCAGTGTCCAGGAGCAGTTCTTC
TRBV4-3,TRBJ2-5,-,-,CASSQDVAGNQETQYF,TGCGCCAGCAGCCAAGATGTGGCAGGAAACCAAGAGACCCAGTACTTC
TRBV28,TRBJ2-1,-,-,CASSLRYEQFF,TGTGCCAGCAGTCTTAGGTATGAGCAGTTCTTC
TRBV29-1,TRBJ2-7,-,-,CSVGDPGEQYF,TGCAGCGTTGGGGACCCGGGCGAGCAGTACTTC
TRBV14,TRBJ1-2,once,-,CASSHSPNYGYTF,TGTGCCAGCAGCCACTCACCGAACTATGGCTACACCTTC
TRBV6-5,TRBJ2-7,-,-,CASRQGHYEQYF,TGTGCCAGCAGGCAGGGGCACTACGAGCAGTACTTC
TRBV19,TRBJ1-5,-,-,CASSLGAAISNQPQHF,TGTGCCAGTAGTCTGGGGGCCGCGATTAGCAATCAGCCCCAGCATTTT
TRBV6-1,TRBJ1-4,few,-,CASSPRNEKLFF,TGTGCCAGCAGTCCCCGAAATGAAAAACTGTTTTTT
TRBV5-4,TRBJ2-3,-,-,CASSGAGRNTDTQYF,TGTGCCAGCAGCGGTGCAGGGAGAAACACAGATACGCAGTATTTT
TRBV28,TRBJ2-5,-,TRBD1,CASGRTGRETQYF,TGTGCCAGCGGCCGGACAGGACGAGAGACCCAGTACTTC
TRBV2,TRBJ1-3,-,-,CASSRQETVSSGNTIYF,TGTGCCAGCAGCCGACAAGAGACAGTTTCTTCTGGAAACACCATATATTTT
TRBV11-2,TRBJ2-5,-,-,CASSRLQSQETQYF,TGTGCCAGCAGCCGTTTACAGTCCCAAGAGACCCAGTACTTC
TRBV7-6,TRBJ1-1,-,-,CASSLGGGRAFF,TGTGCCAGCAGCTTAGGAGGGGGGCGGGCTTTCTTT
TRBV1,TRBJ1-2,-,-,CTSRLYCLCKTYGYTF,TGCACCAGCAGGCTCTATTGTTTGTGCAAGACCTATGGCTACACCTTC
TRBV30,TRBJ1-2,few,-,CAWSREGSYGYTF,TGTGCCTGGAGTCGAGAGGGATCTTATGGCTACACCTTC